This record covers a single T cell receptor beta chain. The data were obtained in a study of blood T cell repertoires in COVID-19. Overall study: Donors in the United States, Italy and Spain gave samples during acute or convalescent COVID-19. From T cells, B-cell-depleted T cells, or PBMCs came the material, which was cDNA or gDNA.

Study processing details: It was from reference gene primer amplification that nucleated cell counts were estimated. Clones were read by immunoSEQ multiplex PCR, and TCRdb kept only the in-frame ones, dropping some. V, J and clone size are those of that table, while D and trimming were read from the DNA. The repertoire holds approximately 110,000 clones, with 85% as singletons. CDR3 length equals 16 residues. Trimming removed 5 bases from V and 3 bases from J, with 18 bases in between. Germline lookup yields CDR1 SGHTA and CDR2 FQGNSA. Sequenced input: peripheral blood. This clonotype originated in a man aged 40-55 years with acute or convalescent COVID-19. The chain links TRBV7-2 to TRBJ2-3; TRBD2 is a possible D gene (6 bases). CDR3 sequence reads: CASSGGDRGRTDTQYF. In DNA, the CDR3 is TGTGCCAGCAGCGGCGGGGACCGGGGCCGGACAGATACGCAGTATTTT.